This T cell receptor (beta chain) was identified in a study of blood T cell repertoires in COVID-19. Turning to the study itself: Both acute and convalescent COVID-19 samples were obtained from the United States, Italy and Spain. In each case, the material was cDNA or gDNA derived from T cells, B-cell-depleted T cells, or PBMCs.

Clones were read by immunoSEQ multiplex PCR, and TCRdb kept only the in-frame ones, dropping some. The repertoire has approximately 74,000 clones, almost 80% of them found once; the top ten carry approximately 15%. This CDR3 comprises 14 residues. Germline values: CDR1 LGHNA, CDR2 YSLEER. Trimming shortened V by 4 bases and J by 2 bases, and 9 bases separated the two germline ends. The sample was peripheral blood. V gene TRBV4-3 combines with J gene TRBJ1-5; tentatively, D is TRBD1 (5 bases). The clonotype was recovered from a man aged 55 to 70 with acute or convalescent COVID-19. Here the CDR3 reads CASSLGHGNQPQHF. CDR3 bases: TGCGCCAGCAGCCTCGGACATGGCAATCAGCCCCAGCATTTT.